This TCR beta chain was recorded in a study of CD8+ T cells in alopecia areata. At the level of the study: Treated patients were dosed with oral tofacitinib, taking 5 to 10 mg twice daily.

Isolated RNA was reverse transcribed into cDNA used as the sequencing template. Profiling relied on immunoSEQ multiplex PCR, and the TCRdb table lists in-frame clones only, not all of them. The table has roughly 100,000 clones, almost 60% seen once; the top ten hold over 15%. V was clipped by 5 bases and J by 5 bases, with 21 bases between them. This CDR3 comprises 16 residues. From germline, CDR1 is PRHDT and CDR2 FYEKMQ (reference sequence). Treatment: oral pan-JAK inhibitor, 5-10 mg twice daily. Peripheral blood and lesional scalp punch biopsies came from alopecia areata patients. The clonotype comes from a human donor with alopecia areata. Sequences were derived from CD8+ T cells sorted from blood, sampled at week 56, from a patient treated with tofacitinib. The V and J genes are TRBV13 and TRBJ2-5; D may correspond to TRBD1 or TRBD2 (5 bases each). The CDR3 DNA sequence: TGTGCCAGCAGCGATGACAGAGGGGTGAATCGTGAGACCCAGTACTTC. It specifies CASSDDRGVNRETQYF.